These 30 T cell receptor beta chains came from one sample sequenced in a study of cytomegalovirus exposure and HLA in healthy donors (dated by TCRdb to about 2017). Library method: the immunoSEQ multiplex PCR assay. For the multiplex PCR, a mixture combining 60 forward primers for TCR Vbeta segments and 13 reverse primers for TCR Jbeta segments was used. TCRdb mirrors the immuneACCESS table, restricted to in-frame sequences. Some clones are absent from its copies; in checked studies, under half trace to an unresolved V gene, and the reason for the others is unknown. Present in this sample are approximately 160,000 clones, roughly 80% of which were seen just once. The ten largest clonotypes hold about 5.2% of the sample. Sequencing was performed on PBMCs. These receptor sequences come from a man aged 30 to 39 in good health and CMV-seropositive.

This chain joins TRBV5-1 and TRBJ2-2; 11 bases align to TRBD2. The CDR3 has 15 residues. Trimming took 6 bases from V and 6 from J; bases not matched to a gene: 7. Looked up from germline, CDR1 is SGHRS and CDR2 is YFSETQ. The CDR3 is CASTRLAGSAGELFF. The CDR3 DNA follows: TGCGCCAGCACGAGACTAGCGGGGTCGGCCGGGGAGCTGTTTTTT.

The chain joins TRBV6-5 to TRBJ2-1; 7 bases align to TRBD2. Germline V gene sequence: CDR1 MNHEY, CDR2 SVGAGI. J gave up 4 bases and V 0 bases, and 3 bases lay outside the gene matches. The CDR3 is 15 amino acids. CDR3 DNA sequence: TGTGCCAGCAGTTACTCGGGCGGGGGATACAATGAGCAGTTCTTC. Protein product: CASSYSGGGYNEQFF.

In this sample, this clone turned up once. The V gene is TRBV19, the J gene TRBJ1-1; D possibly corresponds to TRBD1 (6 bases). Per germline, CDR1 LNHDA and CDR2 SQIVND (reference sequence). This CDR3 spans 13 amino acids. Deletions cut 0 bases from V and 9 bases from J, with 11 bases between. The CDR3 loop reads CASSIEGTRKAFF. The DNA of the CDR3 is TGTGCCAGTAGTATAGAGGGGACAAGAAAAGCTTTCTTT.

In DNA form, the CDR3 reads TGCGCCAGCAGCCAAACTGGAGGGCTCTATGGCTACACCTTC. Translating gives CASSQTGGLYGYTF. V and J are TRBV4-3 and TRBJ1-2; no clear D. Germline V gives CDR1 LGHNA, CDR2 YSLEER. V was trimmed by 2 bases and J by 4 bases, leaving 11 bases between them. The CDR3 is made up of 14 amino acids.

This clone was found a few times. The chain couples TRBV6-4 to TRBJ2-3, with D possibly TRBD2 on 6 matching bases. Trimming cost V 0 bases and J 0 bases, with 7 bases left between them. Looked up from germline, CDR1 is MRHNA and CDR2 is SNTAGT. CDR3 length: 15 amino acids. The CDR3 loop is CASSDSTSSTDTQYF. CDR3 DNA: TGTGCCAGCAGTGACTCAACTAGCAGCACAGATACGCAGTATTTT.

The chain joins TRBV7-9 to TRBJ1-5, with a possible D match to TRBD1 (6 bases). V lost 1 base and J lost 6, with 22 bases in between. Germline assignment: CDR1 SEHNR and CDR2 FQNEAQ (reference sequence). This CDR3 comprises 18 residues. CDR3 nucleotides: TGTGCCAGCAGCTTAGAGGGCTCACAGGGATTCGTATTTCAGCCCCAGCATTTT. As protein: CASSLEGSQGFVFQPQHF.

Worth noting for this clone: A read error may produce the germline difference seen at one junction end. The CDR3 nucleotides are TGTTCCAGCAGAGGGTGGGAGAGCACTGAAGCTTTCTTT. Protein product: CSSRGWESTEAFF. V gene TRBV7-9 combines with J gene TRBJ1-1; D ambiguous. Germline assignment: CDR1 SEHNR and CDR2 FQNEAQ (reference sequence). CDR3 length: 13 residues.

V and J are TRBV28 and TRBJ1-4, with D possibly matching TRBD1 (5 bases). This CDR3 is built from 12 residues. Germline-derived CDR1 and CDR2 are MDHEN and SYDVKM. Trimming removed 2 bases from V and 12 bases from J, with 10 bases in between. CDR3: CASSLPRVELFF. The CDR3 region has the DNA TGTGCCAGCAGTTTACCCAGGGTGGAACTGTTTTTT.

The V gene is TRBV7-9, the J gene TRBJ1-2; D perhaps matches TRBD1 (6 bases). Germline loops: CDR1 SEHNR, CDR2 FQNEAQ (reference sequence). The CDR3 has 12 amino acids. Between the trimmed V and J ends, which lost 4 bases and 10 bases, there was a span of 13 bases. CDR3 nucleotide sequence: TGTGCCAGCAGCTCGAGCGGACAGTTCTACACCTTC. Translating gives CASSSSGQFYTF.

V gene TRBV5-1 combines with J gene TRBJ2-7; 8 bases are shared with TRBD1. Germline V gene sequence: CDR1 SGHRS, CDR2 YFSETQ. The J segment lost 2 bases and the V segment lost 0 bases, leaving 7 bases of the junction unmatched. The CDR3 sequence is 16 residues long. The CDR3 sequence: CASSLARDRTTYEQYF. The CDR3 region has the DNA TGCGCCAGCAGCTTGGCCCGGGACAGGACTACCTACGAGCAGTACTTC. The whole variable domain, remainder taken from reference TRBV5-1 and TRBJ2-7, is KAGVTQTPRYLIKTRGQQVTLSCSPISGHRSVSWYQQTPGQGLQFLFEYFSETQRNKGNFPGRFSGRQFSNSRSEMNVSTLELGDSALYLCASSLARDRTTYEQYFGPGTRLTVT.

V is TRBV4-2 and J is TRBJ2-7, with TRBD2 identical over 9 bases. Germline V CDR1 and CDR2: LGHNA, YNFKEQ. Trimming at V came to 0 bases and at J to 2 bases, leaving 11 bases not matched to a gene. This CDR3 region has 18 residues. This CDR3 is CASSQEGVAGEGAYEQYF. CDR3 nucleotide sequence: TGTGCCAGCAGCCAAGAAGGTGTAGCGGGAGAGGGGGCCTACGAGCAGTACTTC.

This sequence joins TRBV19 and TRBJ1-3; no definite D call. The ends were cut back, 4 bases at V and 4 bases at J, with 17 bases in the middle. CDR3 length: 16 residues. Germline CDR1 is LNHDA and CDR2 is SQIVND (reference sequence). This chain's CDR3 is CASSKNGALRGNTIYF. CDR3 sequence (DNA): TGTGCCAGTAGTAAAAACGGAGCGCTACGCGGAAACACCATATATTTT. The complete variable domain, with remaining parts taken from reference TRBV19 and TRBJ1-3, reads DGGITQSPKYLFRKEGQNVTLSCEQNLNHDAMYWYRQDPGQGLRLIYYSQIVNDFQKGDIAEGYSVSREKKESFPLTVTSAQKNPTAFYLCASSKNGALRGNTIYFGEGSWLTVV.

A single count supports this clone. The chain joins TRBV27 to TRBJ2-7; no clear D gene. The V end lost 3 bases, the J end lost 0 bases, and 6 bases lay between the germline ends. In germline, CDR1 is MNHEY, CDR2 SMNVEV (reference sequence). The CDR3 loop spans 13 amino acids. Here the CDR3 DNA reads TGTGCCAGCAGTTTGTCGTTCTCCTACGAGCAGTACTTC. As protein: CASSLSFSYEQYF.

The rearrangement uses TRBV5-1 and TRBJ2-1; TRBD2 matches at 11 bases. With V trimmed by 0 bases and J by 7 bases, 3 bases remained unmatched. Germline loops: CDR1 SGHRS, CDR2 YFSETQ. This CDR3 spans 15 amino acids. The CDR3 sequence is CASSLVASGGNEQFF. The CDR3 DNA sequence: TGCGCCAGCAGCTTGGTGGCTAGCGGGGGGAATGAGCAGTTCTTC.

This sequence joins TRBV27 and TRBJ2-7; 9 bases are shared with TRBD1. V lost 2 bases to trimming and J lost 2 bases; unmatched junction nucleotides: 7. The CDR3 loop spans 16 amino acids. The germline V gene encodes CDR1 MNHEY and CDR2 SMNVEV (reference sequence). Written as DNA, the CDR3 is TGTGCCAGCAGTTTACTGACAGGGGGTAAGACCTACGAGCAGTACTTC. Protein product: CASSLLTGGKTYEQYF.

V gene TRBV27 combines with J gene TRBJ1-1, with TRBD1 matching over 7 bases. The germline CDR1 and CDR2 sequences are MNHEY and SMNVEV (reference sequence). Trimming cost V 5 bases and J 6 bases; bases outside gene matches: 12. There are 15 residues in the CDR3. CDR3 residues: CASSPRQGVPSEAFF. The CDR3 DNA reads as TGTGCCAGCAGTCCCCGACAGGGTGTTCCTTCTGAAGCTTTCTTT.

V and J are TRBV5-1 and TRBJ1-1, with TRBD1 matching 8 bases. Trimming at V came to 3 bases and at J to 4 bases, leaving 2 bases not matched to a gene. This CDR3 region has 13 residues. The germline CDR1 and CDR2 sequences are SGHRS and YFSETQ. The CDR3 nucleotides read TGCGCCAGCAGCTCACAGGGGGTCACTGAAGCTTTCTTT. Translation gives CASSSQGVTEAFF.

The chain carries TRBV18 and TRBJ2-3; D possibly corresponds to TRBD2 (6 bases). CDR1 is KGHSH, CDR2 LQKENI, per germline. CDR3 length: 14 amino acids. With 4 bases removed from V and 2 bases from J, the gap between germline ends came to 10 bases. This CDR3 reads CASSRGTFTDTQYF. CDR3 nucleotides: TGTGCCAGCTCACGCGGGACTTTCACAGATACGCAGTATTTT.

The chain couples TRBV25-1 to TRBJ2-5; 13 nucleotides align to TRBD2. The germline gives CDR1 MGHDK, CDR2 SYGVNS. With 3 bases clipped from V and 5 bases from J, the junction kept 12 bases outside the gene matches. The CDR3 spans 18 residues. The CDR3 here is CASSDPWGLAGIEETQYF. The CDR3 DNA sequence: TGTGCCAGCAGTGACCCCTGGGGACTAGCGGGAATCGAGGAGACCCAGTACTTC.

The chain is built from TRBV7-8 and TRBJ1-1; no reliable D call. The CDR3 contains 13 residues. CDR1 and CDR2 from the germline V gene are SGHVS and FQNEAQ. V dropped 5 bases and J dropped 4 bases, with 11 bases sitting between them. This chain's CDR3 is CASSPTSGTEAFF. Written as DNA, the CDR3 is TGTGCCAGCAGCCCAACCTCAGGCACTGAAGCTTTCTTT.

CDR3 nucleotide sequence: TGTGCCAGCAGTGACTCCGGACAGGACCCGCAGTATTTT. Translation: CASSDSGQDPQYF. This sequence joins TRBV6-4 and TRBJ2-3; 7 bases map to TRBD1. The V gene end was trimmed by 0 bases and the J gene end by 10 bases; junction bases not matched to a gene: 4. This CDR3 comprises 13 residues. The germline CDR1 and CDR2 sequences are MRHNA and SNTAGT.

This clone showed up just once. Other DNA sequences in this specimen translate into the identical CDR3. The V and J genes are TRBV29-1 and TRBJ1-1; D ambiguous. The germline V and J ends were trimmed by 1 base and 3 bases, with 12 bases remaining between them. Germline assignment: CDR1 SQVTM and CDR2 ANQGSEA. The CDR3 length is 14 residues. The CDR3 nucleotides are TGCAGCGTTGAAGGCGGCCGAGGCCACACTGAAGCTTTCTTT. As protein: CSVEGGRGHTEAFF.

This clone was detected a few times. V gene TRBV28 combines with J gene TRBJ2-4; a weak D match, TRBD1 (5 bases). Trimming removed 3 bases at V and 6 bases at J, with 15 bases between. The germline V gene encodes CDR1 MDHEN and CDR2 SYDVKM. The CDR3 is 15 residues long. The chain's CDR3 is CASSLNRPTTNIQYF. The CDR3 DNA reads TGTGCCAGCAGTTTGAACAGGCCCACAACAAACATTCAGTACTTC.

This CDR3 is CASTAGKKHNEKLFF. The CDR3, as DNA: TGTGCCAGCACCGCCGGGAAAAAGCATAATGAAAAACTGTTTTTT. The chain links TRBV28 to TRBJ1-4; D is undetermined. V was trimmed by 7 bases and J by 4 bases, leaving 16 bases between them. The CDR3 covers 15 residues. CDR1 MDHEN and CDR2 SYDVKM come from the germline V gene.

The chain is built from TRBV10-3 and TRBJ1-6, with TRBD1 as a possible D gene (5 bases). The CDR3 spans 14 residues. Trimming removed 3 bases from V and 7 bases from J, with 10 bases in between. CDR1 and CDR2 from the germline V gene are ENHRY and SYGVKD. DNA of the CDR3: TGTGCCATCAGTGATGGCAGGGTCAATTCACCCCTCCACTTT. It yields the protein CAISDGRVNSPLHF.

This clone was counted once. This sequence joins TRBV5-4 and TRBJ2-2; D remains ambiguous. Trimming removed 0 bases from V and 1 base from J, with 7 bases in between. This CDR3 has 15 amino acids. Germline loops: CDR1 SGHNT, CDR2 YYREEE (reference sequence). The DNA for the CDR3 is TGTGCCAGCAGCTTGGGAGGTGGGAACACCGGGGAGCTGTTTTTT. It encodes CASSLGGGNTGELFF.

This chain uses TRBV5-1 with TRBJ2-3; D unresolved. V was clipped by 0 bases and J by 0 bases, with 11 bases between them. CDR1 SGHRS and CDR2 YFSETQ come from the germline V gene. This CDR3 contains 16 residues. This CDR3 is CASSLEAAPSTDTQYF. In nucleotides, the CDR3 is TGCGCCAGCAGCTTGGAGGCGGCCCCTAGCACAGATACGCAGTATTTT.

CDR3 nucleotide sequence: TGTGCCAGCAGCGCCTCCCAAGCCCGGGACAGGGGGCGCAGTACGCAGTATTTT. It codes for CASSASQARDRGRSTQYF. The chain links TRBV9 to TRBJ2-3; the match to TRBD1 covers 12 bases. CDR1 is SGDLS and CDR2 is YYNGEE in the germline V gene. CDR3 length: 18 residues. The ends lost 3 bases at V and 8 bases at J; junction bases unmatched: 16.

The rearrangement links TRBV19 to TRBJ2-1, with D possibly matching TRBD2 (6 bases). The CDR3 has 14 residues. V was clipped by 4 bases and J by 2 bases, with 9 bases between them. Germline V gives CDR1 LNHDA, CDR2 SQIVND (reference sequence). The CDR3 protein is CASSRDFPYNEQFF. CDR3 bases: TGTGCCAGTAGTAGGGACTTCCCCTACAATGAGCAGTTCTTC.

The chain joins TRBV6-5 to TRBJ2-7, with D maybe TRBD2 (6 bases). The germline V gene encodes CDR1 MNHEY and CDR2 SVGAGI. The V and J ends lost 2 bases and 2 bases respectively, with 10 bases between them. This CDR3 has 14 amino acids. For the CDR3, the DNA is TGTGCCAGCAGTTACGCCAGGGAGGCCTACGAGCAGTACTTC. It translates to CASSYAREAYEQYF.